The 15 T cell receptor beta chains below all came from one sample that was sequenced in a study of blood T cells in healthy people across ages. Primed by a sample-barcoded 5' primer and a J-beta primer mix, a second PCR proceeded for 7 to 11 cycles. TCRdb re-called the 5' RACE reads with MiXCR, one entry per CDR3 protein. The sample has some 900,000 distinct CDR3 sequences, 25% to 35% seen once. The sample comprised blood. The receptors come from an elderly woman in good health.

At least ten counts were recorded for this clonotype. The chain uses TRBV6-1 and TRBJ2-3; a weak D match, TRBD2 (5 bases). CDR1 and CDR2 from the germline V gene are MNHNS and SASEGT. V was clipped by 3 bases and J by 12 bases, with 16 bases between them. The CDR3 spans 13 residues. The CDR3: CASSDPLGSLQYF. In DNA form, the CDR3 reads TGTGCCAGCAGTGACCCCCTGGGGAGCCTCCAGTATTTT.

The chain recombines TRBV6-6 with TRBJ1-1; 8 nucleotides match TRBD1. J was trimmed by 0 bases and V by 6 bases; bases with no gene match: 3. The germline gives CDR1 MNHNY, CDR2 SVGAGI (reference sequence). This CDR3 spans 14 amino acids. The CDR3 DNA reads TGTGCCAGCAGACGACAGGGGATGAACACTGAAGCTTTCTTT. Its translation is CASRRQGMNTEAFF.

As regards this clonotype: A much larger clone lies one base from this, so it may be a read error. The gene calls are TRBV24-1 and TRBJ2-1, with D perhaps matching TRBD2 (5 bases). This CDR3 has 15 residues. Germline V gene sequence: CDR1 KGHDR, CDR2 SFDVKD. V was cut by 3 bases and J by 9 bases, with 17 bases left in between. The CDR3 sequence is CATSDRKRAKSEQFF. CDR3 nucleotides: TGTGCCACCAGTGATCGAAAGAGGGCTAAGAGTGAGCAGTTCTTC.

About this clonotype itself: Since a much larger clone is just one base distant, this may be a read error. The chain links TRBV12-3 or TRBV12-4 to TRBJ2-5, with TRBD2 identical over 9 bases. V shed 3 bases and J 11 bases; nucleotides not matched to a gene: 10. This CDR3 contains 14 residues. This chain's CDR3 is CASSFQRGAEEQYF. DNA of the CDR3: TGTGCCAGCAGTTTCCAGCGGGGGGCGGAGGAGCAGTACTTC.

The V call is TRBV7-2, the J call TRBJ1-1; TRBD1 is a possible D gene (5 bases). The ends were cut back, 1 base at V and 11 bases at J, with 14 bases in the middle. The CDR3 is made up of 13 amino acids. CDR1 SGHTA and CDR2 FQGNSA come from the germline V gene. The CDR3 DNA is TGTGCCAGCAGCTTAGGTGGGACCCAGCAGGCTTTCTTT. The encoded protein is CASSLGGTQQAFF.

The genes are TRBV7-9 and TRBJ2-3; 9 bases match TRBD2. The CDR3 totals 15 residues. The germline CDR1 and CDR2 sequences are SEHNR and FQNEAQ (reference sequence). The J segment lost 4 bases and the V segment lost 1 base, leaving 3 bases of the junction unmatched. In DNA form, the CDR3 reads TGTGCCAGCAGCTTAGTGACTAGCGGCTCAGATACGCAGTATTTT. Residues: CASSLVTSGSDTQYF.

The gene calls are TRBV7-2 and TRBJ2-7; D may be TRBD1 (5 bases). V lost 5 bases to trimming and J lost 3 bases, with 20 bases between them. The length of the CDR3 is 16 residues. Germline V gene lookup returns CDR1 SGHTA and CDR2 FQGNSA. The CDR3 is CASSPVGQRFVYEQYF. The CDR3 bases are TGTGCCAGCAGCCCTGTCGGACAACGCTTTGTCTACGAGCAGTACTTC.

The rearrangement uses TRBV7-2 and TRBJ1-2, with D hard to call. V was clipped by 6 bases and J by 7 bases, with 21 bases between them. Germline assignment: CDR1 SGHTA and CDR2 FQGNSA. The CDR3 covers 15 residues. The CDR3 here is CASSFLTIKTGGYTF. The CDR3, as DNA: TGTGCCAGCAGTTTTTTAACAATCAAGACGGGTGGCTACACCTTC.

In its sample, this clonotype was seen many times. The J gene is TRBJ2-3, the V gene TRBV6-1; TRBD1 agrees at 7 bases. CDR1 is MNHNS and CDR2 is SASEGT in the germline V gene. CDR3 size: 15 residues. The junction had 8 bases not matched to a gene; V was cut back by 4 bases and J by 4 bases. The CDR3 DNA reads TGTGCCAGCAGTGGGGAGACAGGGTACTCAGATACGCAGTATTTT. Amino acids: CASSGETGYSDTQYF.

This chain links TRBV7-2 with TRBJ2-7; D tentatively fits TRBD1 or TRBD2 (5 bases each). CDR1 and CDR2 (germline): SGHTA, FQGNSA. The CDR3 spans 14 residues. Trimming left V 4 bases short and J 6 bases short, with 16 bases between. The CDR3 spells CASSYGTIPGEQYF. For the CDR3, the DNA is TGTGCCAGCAGCTACGGGACCATCCCGGGCGAGCAGTACTTC.

This clonotype occurred many times. The CDR3 DNA follows: TGTGCCAGCGACGTTTATGGTGAGCAGTTCTTC. This sequence encodes CASDVYGEQFF. The rearrangement uses TRBV25-1 and TRBJ2-1; D gene uncertain. This CDR3 spans 11 amino acids. V was clipped by 8 bases and J by 9 bases, with 11 bases between them. From germline, CDR1 is MGHDK and CDR2 SYGVNS.

This clonotype showed up just a few times. The chain is built from TRBV24-1 and TRBJ2-1; weak D call: TRBD2 (6 bases). The length of the CDR3 is 13 residues. V lost 6 bases and J 9 bases, leaving 14 bases between the germline ends. Germline lookup yields CDR1 KGHDR and CDR2 SFDVKD. As DNA, the CDR3 is TGTGCCACCAGTAAGGGAGGCGTAAGTGAGCAGTTCTTC. Protein product: CATSKGGVSEQFF.

This clonotype was recorded a few times. V usage is TRBV12-3 or TRBV12-4 and J usage is TRBJ1-1; weak D call: TRBD1 (6 bases). This CDR3 comprises 15 residues. Between the trimmed V and J ends, which lost 5 bases and 3 bases, there was a span of 16 bases. The CDR3 protein is CASSEQGLGYTEAFF. CDR3 DNA sequence: TGTGCCAGCAGTGAACAGGGACTCGGGTACACTGAAGCTTTCTTT.

With regard to this clonotype: Compared with germline, one end of the junction differs, possibly owing to a read error. This chain links TRBV20-1 with TRBJ1-4, with 7 positions matching TRBD1. The CDR3 runs 14 residues. The germline V gene has CDR1 DFQATT and CDR2 SNEGSKA (reference sequence). In DNA form, the CDR3 reads TGCAGTGCTGCCCCGGGACAGAGTAATGAAAAACTGTGTTTT. Protein sequence: CSAAPGQSNEKLCF.

This chain connects TRBV6-5 to TRBJ2-3; 8 bases agree with TRBD2. The CDR3 has 19 amino acids. Germline loops: CDR1 MNHEY, CDR2 SVGAGI. V shed 0 bases and J 5 bases; nucleotides not matched to a gene: 16. CDR3 amino acids: CASSYSRIGAGVLRDTQYF. CDR3 in DNA: TGTGCCAGCAGTTACTCGAGAATCGGAGCGGGGGTGCTCCGAGATACGCAGTATTTT.